One T cell receptor beta chain is described in this entry. The antigen it recognizes is unknown. The germline gene is not matched at one end of the junction; a read error may be the cause. Samples from volunteer blood donors who had recovered from COVID-19 were contributed by a second Seattle source. Whole blood was collected in K2EDTA tubes by collaborating institutions according to the institutions' own protocols. Collaborator samples were shipped for TCRbeta analysis as frozen whole blood, isolated PBMCs, or DNA extracted from either sample type. The data stem from a study of blood T cell repertoires in COVID-19 (dated by TCRdb to about 2020). For context, the study as a whole: Collaborator samples came from the United States, Italy and Spain and covered acute and convalescent phases of COVID-19. The prospective study material was composed of cDNA or gDNA derived from T cells, B-cell-depleted T cells, or PBMCs. The repertoires were made available in a free public database intended to serve as a resource for research on the immune response to SARS-CoV-2. Sample metadata almost always included a de-identified subject ID, COVID-19 status, age in years and sex. The samples were drawn from two sources: the first 160 participants of the ongoing ImmuneRACE study, and about 1,300 subjects contributed by 6 global collaborators. The dataset comprised deeply sampled blood TCRbeta repertoires from subjects exposed to, actively infected with, or recovered from COVID-19. Where available, HLA class I and class II types were obtained from metadata supplied by the sample provider rather than from assay-based typing. General conclusions and limits of the study: How much clinical and demographic metadata was included differed by source and by participant, and the metadata was provided uncurated.

TCRbeta CDR3 regions were amplified from genomic DNA using the immunoSEQ Assay, a bias-controlled multiplex PCR. The published analysis was carried out like this. Nucleated cell counts per sample were estimated from amplification of reference gene primers within the assay. To quantify the absolute abundance of each unique TCRbeta CDR3 rearrangement, sequence reads were collapsed and filtered. For each sample, productive Simpson clonality was calculated by taking the square root of Simpson's diversity index across productive rearrangements. TCRdb provides this immuneACCESS table in a form limited to in-frame rearrangements. Some clones are lacking; in checked studies, under half of them reflect an unresolved V gene, and why the rest are absent is not known. V and J calls plus clone size are reproduced from that table; the DNA served to infer D and trimming. A total of nearly 250,000 clones appear in this sample, approximately 86% of them only once. Clones ranked in the top ten supply around 1.5% of the sample.

From a lookup of the germline V gene (reference sequence), CDR1 and CDR2 are SSHAT and FNYEAQ. The CDR3 runs 22 residues from the cysteine to the phenylalanine. The sequence is cut down to CDR3 DNA, 66 bases in frame from base 1. The specimen was peripheral blood. The rearrangement joined TRBV7-7 to TRBJ2-5; perhaps TRBD1 is the D gene, with 6 bases matching. The clonotype comes from a woman aged 60-75 years who had recovered from COVID-19. CDR3 loop: CASSLEPPWRQGWAEFEETQYF. The DNA sequence reads TGTGCTAGCAGCTTAGAACCTCCGTGGAGGCAGGGGTGGGCGGAATTTGAAGAGACCCAGTACTTC.